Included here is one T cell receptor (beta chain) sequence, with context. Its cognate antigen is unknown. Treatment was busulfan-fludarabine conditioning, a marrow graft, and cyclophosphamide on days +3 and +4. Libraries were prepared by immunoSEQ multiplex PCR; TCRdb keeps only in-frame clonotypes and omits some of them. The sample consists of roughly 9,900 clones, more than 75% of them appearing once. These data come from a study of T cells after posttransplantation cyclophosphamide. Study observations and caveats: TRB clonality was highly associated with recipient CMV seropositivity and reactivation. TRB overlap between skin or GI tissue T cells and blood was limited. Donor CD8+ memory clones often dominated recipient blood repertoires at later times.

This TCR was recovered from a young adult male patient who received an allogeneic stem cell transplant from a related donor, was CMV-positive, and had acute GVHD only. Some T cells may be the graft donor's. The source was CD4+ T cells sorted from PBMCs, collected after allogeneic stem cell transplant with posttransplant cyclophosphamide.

In DNA form, the CDR3 reads TGTGCCAGCAGCCAAGGTCAGGTCAGAGGGACTGGAAACACCATATATTTT. This sequence encodes CASSQGQVRGTGNTIYF. The chain couples TRBV4-2 to TRBJ1-3; D unclear. This CDR3 contains 17 residues. Germline V CDR1 and CDR2: LGHNA, YNFKEQ. V lost 1 base to trimming and J lost 2 bases, with 15 bases between them.